The 16 T cell receptor beta chains below all came from one sample that was sequenced in a study of blood T cell repertoires in COVID-19. Assay used: immunoSEQ multiplex PCR; TCRdb lists only in-frame clones, some missing. The sample carries roughly 160,000 clones, 75% to 90% recorded once. Sequenced: peripheral blood. The receptors derive from an older woman with acute or convalescent COVID-19.

The rearrangement links TRBV4-3 to TRBJ2-2; D call uncertain. Trimming stripped 1 base from V and 5 bases from J, with 5 bases between. The CDR3 consists of 13 residues. Germline CDR1 is LGHNA and CDR2 is YSLEER. Here the CDR3 reads CASSQAPTGELFF. The CDR3 nucleotides read TGCGCCAGCAGCCAAGCCCCAACCGGGGAGCTGTTTTTT.

The chain has TRBV28 and TRBJ1-2, with TRBD1 matching 9 bases. CDR3 length equals 15 residues. Germline assignment: CDR1 MDHEN and CDR2 SYDVKM. V was pared by 4 bases and J by 5 bases, with 8 bases of the junction left unmatched. The CDR3 sequence is CASSSYRGLGYGYTF. The DNA for the CDR3 is TGTGCCAGCAGTTCATACAGGGGGCTCGGGTATGGCTACACCTTC.

The chain has TRBV24-1 and TRBJ2-1; TRBD1 might be the D (6 bases). CDR1 is KGHDR and CDR2 is SFDVKD in the germline V gene. This CDR3 contains 16 residues. V was cut by 3 bases and J by 7 bases, with 18 bases left in between. The CDR3 protein is CATSDPYRAGENEQFF. CDR3 DNA sequence: TGTGCCACCAGTGATCCCTACCGGGCAGGGGAGAATGAGCAGTTCTTC.

The chain employs TRBV7-2 and TRBJ1-4; 8 positions match TRBD1. With 3 bases clipped from V and 3 bases from J, the junction kept 6 bases outside the gene matches. Germline lookup yields CDR1 SGHTA and CDR2 FQGNSA. The CDR3 runs to 16 residues. Here the CDR3 reads CASSFGQGGSNEKLFF. The DNA for the CDR3 is TGTGCCAGCAGCTTCGGACAGGGCGGTTCTAATGAAAAACTGTTTTTT.

The gene calls are TRBV19 and TRBJ1-2; maybe TRBD1 (6 bases). CDR1 and CDR2 (germline): LNHDA, SQIVND (reference sequence). The CDR3 runs 15 residues. V lost 5 bases and J 3 bases, leaving 16 bases between the germline ends. Here the CDR3 DNA reads TGTGCCAGTAGTGCGAACAGGGACCCCTACTATGGCTACACCTTC. It codes for CASSANRDPYYGYTF.

The rearrangement joins TRBV5-1 to TRBJ2-5; tentatively, D is TRBD2 (6 bases). CDR3 length equals 13 residues. V lost 2 bases and J 3 bases, leaving 8 bases between the germline ends. Germline CDR1 and CDR2: SGHRS and YFSETQ. This CDR3 reads CASSFGGEETQYF. In nucleotides, the CDR3 is TGCGCCAGCAGCTTCGGCGGGGAAGAGACCCAGTACTTC.

The chain is built from TRBV9 and TRBJ1-2; the D is unclear. The V gene lost 0 bases and the J gene lost 0 bases, with 6 bases spanning the gap. Germline lookup yields CDR1 SGDLS and CDR2 YYNGEE. This CDR3 is built from 14 residues. As DNA, the CDR3 is TGTGCCAGCAGCGTAGCCCCTACTAACTATGGCTACACCTTC. Amino acids: CASSVAPTNYGYTF.

This clone was picked up a small number of times. The chain couples TRBV5-1 to TRBJ2-7; 8 positions agree with TRBD1. The CDR3 has 15 amino acids. The J segment lost 0 bases and the V segment lost 4 bases, leaving 6 bases of the junction unmatched. Germline lookup yields CDR1 SGHRS and CDR2 YFSETQ. CDR3 bases: TGCGCCAGCAGCCTCGACAGGGGAAGCTCCTACGAGCAGTACTTC. It specifies CASSLDRGSSYEQYF.

This rearrangement joins TRBV18 to TRBJ1-2, with 10 bases fitting TRBD1. The germline gives CDR1 KGHSH, CDR2 LQKENI. V gave up 6 bases and J gave up 4 bases; unmatched junction bases: 5. This CDR3 has 14 amino acids. CDR3 protein: CASSPGQGFYGYTF. The CDR3 DNA is TGTGCCAGCTCCCCGGGACAGGGGTTCTATGGCTACACCTTC.

This clone came up a few times. This rearrangement joins TRBV29-1 to TRBJ2-7; the match to TRBD1 covers 7 bases. This CDR3 has 11 amino acids. V lost 7 bases and J lost 5; bases outside the gene matches: 5. Germline V CDR1 and CDR2: SQVTM, ANQGSEA. CDR3 coding DNA: TGCAGCGCCCGGACAGGCGACGAGCAGTACTTC. Protein product: CSARTGDEQYF.

V and J are TRBV30 and TRBJ2-7, with 11 nucleotides matching TRBD1. Unmatched junction bases numbered 8, after V lost 4 bases and J lost 3 bases. CDR3 size: 15 residues. The germline V gene encodes CDR1 GTSNPN and CDR2 SVGIG (reference sequence). The CDR3: CAWIQPGTGGYEQYF. The CDR3 nucleotides are TGTGCCTGGATCCAACCGGGGACAGGGGGCTACGAGCAGTACTTC.

The gene calls are TRBV11-2 and TRBJ1-6, with 7 bases fitting TRBD1. This CDR3 spans 15 amino acids. CDR1 and CDR2 (germline): SGHAT, FQNNGV. Trimming took 3 bases from V and 10 from J; bases not matched to a gene: 9. As DNA, the CDR3 is TGTGCCAGCAGCTTGCTACAGGGGCAGGGCTCACCCCTCCACTTT. Translated, it gives CASSLLQGQGSPLHF.

The chain joins TRBV30 to TRBJ2-2, with D maybe TRBD1 (6 bases). Trimming shortened V by 1 base and J by 5 bases, and 14 bases separated the two germline ends. This CDR3 region has 15 residues. Germline CDR1 reads GTSNPN; CDR2 reads SVGIG (reference sequence). CDR3 loop: CAWSGRTGWTGELFF. The CDR3 coding sequence is TGTGCCTGGAGTGGGCGTACAGGGTGGACCGGGGAGCTGTTTTTT.

The CDR3 region has the DNA TGTGCCAGCAGCCCACCCGGACGGGGAGGACTGTTTTTT. Residues: CASSPPGRGGLFF. The chain couples TRBV3-1 (or the pseudogene TRBV3-2) to TRBJ1-4; no clear D. Germline V lookup: CDR1 LGHDT, CDR2 YNNKEL (reference sequence). Trimming left V 4 bases short and J 13 bases short, with 16 bases between. The CDR3 length is 13 residues.

V gene TRBV5-6 combines with J gene TRBJ2-7; no definite D call. From germline, CDR1 is SGHDT and CDR2 YYEEEE. V was cut by 0 bases and J by 10 bases, with 11 bases left in between. This CDR3 is built from 12 residues. The CDR3 loop is CASSLGATAQYF. The CDR3 coding sequence is TGTGCCAGCAGCTTGGGGGCCACGGCCCAGTACTTC.

The chain joins TRBV29-1 to TRBJ1-2; unclear D gene. Trimming cost V 7 bases and J 3 bases, with 18 bases left between them. Germline CDR1 is SQVTM and CDR2 is ANQGSEA. CDR3 size: 14 residues. The CDR3 is CSALWEAGDYGYTF. The CDR3 DNA reads TGCAGCGCACTATGGGAGGCTGGCGACTATGGCTACACCTTC.